This T cell receptor (beta chain) appears in the sequencing data of a study of beta chain features in type 1 diabetes. Germline V lookup: CDR1 MDHEN, CDR2 SYDVKM. The trim removed 1 base at V and 7 bases at J, leaving 18 bases unmatched. The CDR3 has 19 residues. Every bit of the isolated RNA underwent reverse transcription, so sequencing read expressed TCRB transcripts. Measured with immunoSEQ multiplex PCR; TCRdb has only the in-frame clones, and not every one. The sample shows about 930,000 clones, under 20% of them seen only once. Study results and caveats: Patients with Type 1 diabetes showed moderately but significantly shorter TCRB CDR3s in all four CD4+ subsets. Researchers reported that naive, central memory and Treg TCRB repertoires appeared more similar in patients than in healthy donors.

About this clone itself: What it binds is unknown.

Sequencing was carried out using naive CD4+ T cells from blood. The gene calls are TRBV28 and TRBJ2-2; 7 bases line up with TRBD1. The clonotype was recovered from a woman between 18 and 29 years old in good health. The CDR3 reads CASSLYQGVISSIVGELFF. The CDR3, as DNA: TGTGCCAGCAGTTTATATCAGGGGGTTATTTCAAGTATAGTCGGGGAGCTGTTTTTT. Using reference TRBV28 and TRBJ2-2 for the parts outside the CDR3, the full variable domain is DVKVTQSSRYLVKRTGEKVFLECVQDMDHENMFWYRQDPGLGLRLIYFSYDVKMKEKGDIPEGYSVSREKKERFSLILESASTNQTSMYLCASSLYQGVISSIVGELFFGEGSRLTVL.